This record looks at one T cell receptor beta chain sequence and its context. As yet, its antigen is unknown. The record originates from a study of Ad26.COV2.S vaccination and SARS-CoV-2 variants. About the research overall: Donor joined the COV1001 Ad26.COV2.S trial arm. The study gave Ad26.COV2.S intramuscularly, once or twice 56 days apart.

V was trimmed by 5 bases and J by 6 bases, leaving 14 bases between them. The CDR3 runs to 14 residues. The V gene's germline CDR1 is MNHEY and CDR2 SMNVEV (reference sequence). Study-level points and caveats: Substantial breadth in spike-specific CD8+ and CD4+ T cell responses was reportedly seen after vaccination.

Treatment noted: about 20 received Ad26.COV2.S at low or high dose, single or two shots; 5 received placebo; per-sample allocation not given. Samples came from day 63 after the first vaccine or placebo injection. Cohort 1b enrolled adults aged 18-55 years in Boston. Sequencing was performed with immunoSEQ multiplex PCR; in TCRdb, only in-frame clones are kept and a portion is missing. Of some 390,000 clones in the sample, about 91% were seen once. This chain uses TRBV27 with TRBJ1-5; D uncertain. The sequence was collected from a person between 18 and 60 years old who received the Ad26.COV2.S COVID-19 vaccine or a placebo. The sequencing used peripheral blood, collected in a trial of Ad26.COV2.S vaccine versus placebo. The CDR3 DNA sequence: TGTGCCAGCAGTGCCTGGGCGTGGGCTCAGCCCCAGCATTTT. It encodes CASSAWAWAQPQHF.